What follows is one TCR beta chain and its context. Its antigen is undetermined. This sample is drawn from a study of Graves' ophthalmopathy and Graves' hyperthyroidism. Study context: Researchers classed hyperthyroidism as stable given no ophthalmopathy within 18 months of follow-up.

The study amplified TCR beta CDR3 regions using RNA transcripts. RT-PCR in the first round used HTBI primers; a second-round multiplex PCR followed. TCRdb reanalysed the multiplex PCR reads using MiXCR and keeps one entry per CDR3 protein. The data show roughly 1.1 million distinct CDR3 sequences, roughly two fifths seen once. Findings of the study overall: For predicting ophthalmopathy progression, the model had roughly 70% sensitivity and roughly 72% specificity.

The V and J ends lost 7 bases and 0 bases respectively, with 10 bases between them. CDR1 and CDR2 from the germline V gene are SGDLS and YYNGEE. The CDR3 has 14 residues. The TCR originated in an adult man with Graves' hyperthyroidism. The sample taken for sequencing was peripheral blood or thyroid tissue (not recorded which). V is TRBV9 and J is TRBJ2-2; D perhaps matches TRBD2 (6 bases). CDR3 in amino acids: CASQAGSNTGELFF. The CDR3 nucleotides are TGTGCCAGCCAGGCGGGATCGAACACCGGGGAGCTGTTTTTT.